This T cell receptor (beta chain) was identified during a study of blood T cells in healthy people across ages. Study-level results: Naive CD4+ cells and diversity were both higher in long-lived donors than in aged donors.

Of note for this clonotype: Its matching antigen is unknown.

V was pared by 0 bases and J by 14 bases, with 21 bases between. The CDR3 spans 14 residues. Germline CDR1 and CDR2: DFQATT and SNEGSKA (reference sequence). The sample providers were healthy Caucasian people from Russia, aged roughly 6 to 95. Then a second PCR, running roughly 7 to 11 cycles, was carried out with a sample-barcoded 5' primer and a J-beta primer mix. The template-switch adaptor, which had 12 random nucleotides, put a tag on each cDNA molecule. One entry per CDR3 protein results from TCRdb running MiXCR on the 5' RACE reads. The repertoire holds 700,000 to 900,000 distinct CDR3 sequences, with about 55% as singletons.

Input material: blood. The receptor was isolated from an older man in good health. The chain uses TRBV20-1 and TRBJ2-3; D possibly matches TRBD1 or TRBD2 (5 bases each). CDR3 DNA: TGCAGTGCTAGAGATCCCAACGGGGCCAGATACGCGTATTTT. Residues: CSARDPNGARYAYF.